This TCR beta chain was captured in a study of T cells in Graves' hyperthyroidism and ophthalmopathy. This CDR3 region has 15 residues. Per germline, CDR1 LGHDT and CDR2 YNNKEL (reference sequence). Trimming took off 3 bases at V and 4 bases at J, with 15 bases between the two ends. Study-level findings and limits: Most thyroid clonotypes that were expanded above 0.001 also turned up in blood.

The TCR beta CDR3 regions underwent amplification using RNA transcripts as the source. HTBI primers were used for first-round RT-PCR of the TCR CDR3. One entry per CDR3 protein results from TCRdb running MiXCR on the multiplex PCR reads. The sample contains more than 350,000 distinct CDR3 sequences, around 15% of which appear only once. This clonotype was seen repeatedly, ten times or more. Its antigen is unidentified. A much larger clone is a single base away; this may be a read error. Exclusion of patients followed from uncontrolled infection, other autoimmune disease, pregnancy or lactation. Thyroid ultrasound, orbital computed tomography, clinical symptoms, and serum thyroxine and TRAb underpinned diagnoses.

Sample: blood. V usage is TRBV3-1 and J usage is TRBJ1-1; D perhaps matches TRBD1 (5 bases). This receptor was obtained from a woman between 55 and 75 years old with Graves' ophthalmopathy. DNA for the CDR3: TGTGCCAGCAGCCATCAAGAGCGGGGCGTCACTGAAGCTTTCTTT. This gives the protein CASSHQERGVTEAFF.